This T cell receptor beta chain is from a study of blood T cells in healthy people across ages. From germline, CDR1 is MGHRA and CDR2 YSYEKL. J lost 3 bases, V lost 1 base, and 8 bases had no gene match. The CDR3 is made up of 16 amino acids. A sample-barcoded 5' primer and a J-beta primer mix were used in a second PCR of about 7 to 12 cycles. TCRdb ran MiXCR on the 5' RACE reads and lists one entry per CDR3 protein. Here the sample spans about 1.6 million distinct CDR3 sequences, roughly 30% being singletons. This clonotype was counted a few times. The material sequenced was blood. This clonotype was sampled from a woman in her twenties or thirties in good health. This sequence joins TRBV4-1 and TRBJ2-7; the match to TRBD1 covers 8 bases. The CDR3 DNA reads as TGCGCCAGCAGCCAAGCTTCGCAGGGGGCACACTACGAGCAGTACTTC. Translation: CASSQASQGAHYEQYF.